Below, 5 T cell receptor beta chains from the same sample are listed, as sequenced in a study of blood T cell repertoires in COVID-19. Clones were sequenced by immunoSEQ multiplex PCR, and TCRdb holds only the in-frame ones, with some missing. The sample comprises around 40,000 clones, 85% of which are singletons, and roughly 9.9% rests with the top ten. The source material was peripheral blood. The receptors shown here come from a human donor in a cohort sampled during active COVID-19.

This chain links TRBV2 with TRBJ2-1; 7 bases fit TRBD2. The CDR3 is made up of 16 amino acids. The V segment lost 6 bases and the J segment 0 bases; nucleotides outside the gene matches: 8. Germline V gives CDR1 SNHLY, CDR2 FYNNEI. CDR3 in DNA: TGTGCCAGCAGAGGTTTCGGGGGGAGCTCCTACAATGAGCAGTTCTTC. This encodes CASRGFGGSSYNEQFF.

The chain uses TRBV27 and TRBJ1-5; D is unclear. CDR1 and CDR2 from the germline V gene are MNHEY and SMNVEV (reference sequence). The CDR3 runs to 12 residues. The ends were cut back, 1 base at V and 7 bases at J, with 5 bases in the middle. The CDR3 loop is CASSLYGQPQHF. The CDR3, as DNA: TGTGCCAGCAGTTTATACGGGCAGCCCCAGCATTTT.

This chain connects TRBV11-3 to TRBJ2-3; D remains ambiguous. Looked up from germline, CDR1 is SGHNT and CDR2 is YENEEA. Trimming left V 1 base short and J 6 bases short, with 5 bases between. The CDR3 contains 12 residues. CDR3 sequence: CASSLGRDTQYF. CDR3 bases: TGTGCCAGCAGCTTAGGTCGGGATACGCAGTATTTT.

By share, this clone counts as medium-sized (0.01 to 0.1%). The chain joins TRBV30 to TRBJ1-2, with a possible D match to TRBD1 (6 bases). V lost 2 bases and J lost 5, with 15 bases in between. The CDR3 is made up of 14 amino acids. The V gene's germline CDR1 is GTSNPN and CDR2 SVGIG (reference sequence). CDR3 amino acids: CAWSTPGAYYGYTF. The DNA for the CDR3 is TGTGCCTGGAGTACCCCAGGGGCTTATTATGGCTACACCTTC.

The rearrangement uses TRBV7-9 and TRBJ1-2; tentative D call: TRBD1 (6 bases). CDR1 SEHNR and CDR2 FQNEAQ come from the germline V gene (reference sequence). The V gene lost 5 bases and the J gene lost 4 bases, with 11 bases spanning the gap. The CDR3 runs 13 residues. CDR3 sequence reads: CASSPRTVYGYTF. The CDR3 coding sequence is TGTGCCAGCAGCCCACGGACAGTCTATGGCTACACCTTC.